This entry concerns a single TCR beta chain. This sample is drawn from a study of T cell changes during pregnancy in multiple sclerosis. The data were produced by immunoSEQ multiplex PCR, yet TCRdb's version contains in-frame clones alone and is incomplete. The repertoire holds fewer than 90,000 clones, with 85% to 95% as singletons. Germline CDR1 reads SGHDT; CDR2 reads YYEEEE. Unmatched junction bases numbered 11, after V lost 3 bases and J lost 4 bases. This CDR3 comprises 16 residues. The rearrangement links TRBV5-6 to TRBJ2-3; 7 nucleotides match TRBD2. The material sequenced was peripheral blood, taken after pregnancy. The sequence was collected from a female donor in good health, enrolled as a control in a pregnancy study. CDR3 nucleotides: TGTGCCAGCAGCTGGCCCTTGGGCGGGAGCTCAGATACGCAGTATTTT. This codes for CASSWPLGGSSDTQYF.